This entry lists 20 T cell receptor beta chains sequenced from one sample in a study of blood T cell repertoires in COVID-19. This table comes from immunoSEQ multiplex PCR, and its TCRdb copy is limited to in-frame clones, with some not included. The table has 200,000 to 250,000 clones, roughly 80% seen once. The sample was PBMCs or T cells enriched from blood (not recorded which). The source is a man aged 55 to 70 who had recovered from COVID-19.

This chain links TRBV25-1 with TRBJ1-4, with 7 bases lining up with TRBD1. Germline trimming cut 1 base from V and 8 bases from J; bases unmatched to any gene: 7. The V gene's germline CDR1 is MGHDK and CDR2 SYGVNS. This CDR3 is 15 amino acids long. The DNA for the CDR3 is TGTGCCAGCAGTGAATCCCAGGGGGGAACAGAAAAACTGTTTTTT. Residues: CASSESQGGTEKLFF. Filled out from reference TRBV25-1 and TRBJ1-4, the complete variable domain reads EADIYQTPRYLVIGTGKKITLECSQTMGHDKMYWYQQDPGMELHLIHYSYGVNSTEKGDLSSESTVSRIRTEHFPLTLESARPSHTSQYLCASSESQGGTEKLFFGSGTQLSVL.

The table lists this clone with a count of one. V usage is TRBV25-1 and J usage is TRBJ2-3; TRBD1 agrees at 10 bases. The V gene end was trimmed by 7 bases and the J gene end by 8 bases; junction bases not matched to a gene: 12. This CDR3 spans 15 amino acids. The germline CDR1 and CDR2 sequences are MGHDK and SYGVNS. As DNA, the CDR3 is TGTGCCAGCACCCCCGACAGGGGGCAAGTGAGTACGCAGTATTTT. Translation gives CASTPDRGQVSTQYF.

The chain is built from TRBV15 and TRBJ2-6; a weak D match, TRBD2 (5 bases). The CDR3 is made up of 15 amino acids. The V gene lost 1 base and the J gene lost 3 bases, with 7 bases spanning the gap. CDR1 is LNHNV and CDR2 is YYDKDF in the germline V gene (reference sequence). CDR3 nucleotides: TGTGCCACCAGCAGAGGAGGGTTTGGGGCCAACGTCCTGACTTTC. Its translation is CATSRGGFGANVLTF.

The table lists this clone with a count of one. The V and J genes are TRBV5-1 and TRBJ2-3, with D possibly matching TRBD1 (6 bases). Between the trimmed V and J ends, which lost 0 bases and 0 bases, there was a span of 8 bases. Germline CDR1 is SGHRS and CDR2 is YFSETQ. This CDR3 is 15 amino acids long. This CDR3 is CASSLAGTSTDTQYF. The CDR3 nucleotides read TGCGCCAGCAGCTTGGCCGGGACAAGCACAGATACGCAGTATTTT.

V and J are TRBV19 and TRBJ1-5; 10 nucleotides match TRBD1. Per the germline V gene, CDR1 is LNHDA and CDR2 is SQIVND (reference sequence). J gave up 11 bases and V 6 bases, and 13 bases lay outside the gene matches. This CDR3 contains 15 residues. This chain's CDR3 is CASRPGTGAPGTQHF. The DNA for the CDR3 is TGTGCCAGTAGGCCCGGGACAGGGGCTCCCGGGACCCAGCATTTT.

This clone was recorded only once. The chain has TRBV6-9 and TRBJ1-2; D gene ambiguous. The CDR3 is 13 amino acids. Deletions cut 4 bases from V and 0 bases from J, with 6 bases between. The germline CDR1 and CDR2 sequences are MNHGY and SVAAGI. CDR3 sequence: CASSSPANYGYTF. CDR3 DNA sequence: TGTGCCAGCAGTTCCCCAGCTAACTATGGCTACACCTTC.

V gene TRBV7-2 combines with J gene TRBJ1-5; possibly TRBD1 for D (5 bases). CDR3 size: 13 residues. Germline assignment: CDR1 SGHTA and CDR2 FQGNSA. Trimming removed 3 bases at V and 6 bases at J, with 9 bases between. The CDR3: CASSLGPGQPQHF. The CDR3 nucleotides read TGTGCCAGCAGCTTGGGGCCGGGTCAGCCCCAGCATTTT.

The chain is built from TRBV7-2 and TRBJ1-2; 10 bases agree with TRBD1. The CDR3 runs 13 residues. V gave up 4 bases and J gave up 14 bases; unmatched junction bases: 10. Germline V gene lookup returns CDR1 SGHTA and CDR2 FQGNSA. CDR3 DNA: TGTGCCAGCAGCTCCTCTGACAGGGGGCTTGGGACCTTC. It specifies CASSSSDRGLGTF.

The J gene is TRBJ2-3, the V gene TRBV29-1, with D possibly being TRBD1 (5 bases). V lost 3 bases and J lost 6, with 22 bases in between. The germline V gene has CDR1 SQVTM and CDR2 ANQGSEA. The length of the CDR3 is 16 residues. The CDR3 DNA sequence: TGCAGCGTTGACACCCCCCGGGTGGCAGGGATGGATACGCAGTATTTT. Protein: CSVDTPRVAGMDTQYF.

The chain uses TRBV5-1 and TRBJ1-2; possible D gene TRBD1, 6 bases. Germline lookup yields CDR1 SGHRS and CDR2 YFSETQ. CDR3 length: 14 residues. Trimming cost V 0 bases and J 3 bases, with 9 bases left between them. The CDR3 nucleotides read TGCGCCAGCAGCTTGGAGGGGGTTGACTATGGCTACACCTTC. This codes for CASSLEGVDYGYTF.

The rearrangement links TRBV5-5 to TRBJ1-3; D call uncertain. CDR1 is SGHKS, CDR2 YYEKEE, per germline (reference sequence). The CDR3 consists of 15 residues. V gave up 2 bases and J gave up 4 bases, with 13 bases separating them. The DNA for the CDR3 is TGTGCCAGCAGCTTTAGTCATTCCTCCGGAAACACCATATATTTT. Encoded protein: CASSFSHSSGNTIYF.

This chain joins TRBV9 and TRBJ2-6; D is undetermined. The CDR3 has 19 amino acids. With 4 bases removed from V and 0 bases from J, the gap between germline ends came to 20 bases. Germline CDR1 reads SGDLS; CDR2 reads YYNGEE. CDR3 protein: CASSTQPDSISSGANVLTF. DNA for the CDR3: TGTGCCAGCAGCACCCAGCCCGACTCCATCTCCTCTGGGGCCAACGTCCTGACTTTC.

The rearrangement links TRBV24-1 to TRBJ2-3, with D tentatively TRBD1 (6 bases). Trimming removed 3 bases at V and 4 bases at J, with 10 bases between. CDR1 is KGHDR, CDR2 SFDVKD, per germline. CDR3 length: 14 amino acids. CDR3 DNA: TGTGCCACCAGTGATATTCCAGGGGCAGATACGCAGTATTTT. Translation gives CATSDIPGADTQYF.

This rearrangement joins TRBV2 to TRBJ1-1; D unclear. Germline V gene lookup returns CDR1 SNHLY and CDR2 FYNNEI. CDR3 length: 16 amino acids. V lost 2 bases and J lost 0, with 13 bases in between. The CDR3 region is CASSEFAYIMNTEAFF. CDR3 bases: TGTGCCAGCAGTGAATTTGCATACATCATGAACACTGAAGCTTTCTTT.

This rearrangement joins TRBV11-3 to TRBJ1-4; D call uncertain. Deletions cut 3 bases from V and 8 bases from J, with 7 bases between. There are 12 residues in the CDR3. The germline gives CDR1 SGHNT, CDR2 YENEEA. The CDR3 is CASSLTREKLFF. Written as DNA, the CDR3 is TGTGCCAGCAGCTTGACGAGGGAAAAACTGTTTTTT.

The chain recombines TRBV4-1 with TRBJ2-2, with TRBD2 as a possible D gene (7 bases). The CDR3 is 16 residues long. Germline loops: CDR1 MGHRA, CDR2 YSYEKL. Trimming removed 0 bases at V and 6 bases at J, with 14 bases between. The CDR3 is CASSQDFGGLAGELFF. CDR3 nucleotides: TGCGCCAGCAGCCAAGATTTCGGGGGGCTAGCCGGGGAGCTGTTTTTT.

This sequence joins TRBV3-1 (or the pseudogene TRBV3-2) and TRBJ2-5; TRBD1 is a possible D gene (6 bases). Trimming took off 2 bases at V and 5 bases at J, with 9 bases between the two ends. The CDR3 covers 13 residues. CDR1 and CDR2 from the germline V gene are LGHDT and YNNKEL (reference sequence). CDR3 sequence reads: CASSQLRGETQYF. As DNA, the CDR3 is TGTGCCAGCAGCCAACTTAGGGGGGAGACCCAGTACTTC.

The chain uses TRBV4-1 and TRBJ1-2; D not certain. The CDR3 totals 16 residues. Trimming stripped 0 bases from V and 8 bases from J, with 19 bases between. CDR1 and CDR2 (germline): MGHRA, YSYEKL. CDR3 coding DNA: TGCGCCAGCAGCCAAGATCCCGGACTGGGAGGTGTCGGCTACACCTTC. This encodes CASSQDPGLGGVGYTF.

This clone was observed a handful of times. The genes are TRBV11-2 and TRBJ2-2; 7 bases line up with TRBD1. Germline CDR1 SGHAT, CDR2 FQNNGV. This CDR3 region has 15 residues. V dropped 6 bases and J dropped 0; count of bases not matched to a gene: 4. CDR3 coding DNA: TGTGCCAGCAGTAGGGACAGCGCGAACACCGGGGAGCTGTTTTTT. Protein product: CASSRDSANTGELFF.

The chain recombines TRBV21-1 with TRBJ2-5; the D call in the table, TRBD1, was not verified against the DNA. TRBV21-1 is labeled a pseudogene. The CDR3 loop spans 16 amino acids. The CDR3 is CASSKLVNSLQETQYF. CDR3 DNA sequence: TGTGCCAGCAGCAAATTAGTAAACAGTCTTCAAGAGACCCAGTACTTC.